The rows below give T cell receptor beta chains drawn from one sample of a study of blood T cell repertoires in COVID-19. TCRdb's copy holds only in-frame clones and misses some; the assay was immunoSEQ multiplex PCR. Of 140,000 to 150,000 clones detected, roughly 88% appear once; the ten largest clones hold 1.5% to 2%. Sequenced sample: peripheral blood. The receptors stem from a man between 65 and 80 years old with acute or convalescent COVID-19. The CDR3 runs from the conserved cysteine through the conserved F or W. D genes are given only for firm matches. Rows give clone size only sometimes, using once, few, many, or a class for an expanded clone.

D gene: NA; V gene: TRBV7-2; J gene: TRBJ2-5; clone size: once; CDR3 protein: CASSLDQAVGETQYF; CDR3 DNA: TGTGCCAGCAGCTTAGATCAGGCAGTTGGAGAGACCCAGTACTTC
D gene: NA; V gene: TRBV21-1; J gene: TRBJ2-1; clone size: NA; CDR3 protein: CASSKNRTGWKEQFF; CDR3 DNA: TGTGCCAGCAGCAAAAACAGGACAGGGTGGAAGGAGCAGTTCTTC
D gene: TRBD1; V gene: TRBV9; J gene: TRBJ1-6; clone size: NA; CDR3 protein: CASSGNRGLSSPLHF; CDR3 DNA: TGTGCCAGCAGCGGAAACAGGGGTTTAAGTTCACCCCTCCACTTT
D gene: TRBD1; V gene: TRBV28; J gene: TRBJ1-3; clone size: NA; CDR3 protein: CASSRTGKSSGNTIYF; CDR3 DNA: TGTGCCAGCAGCCGGACAGGCAAGAGCTCTGGAAACACCATATATTTT
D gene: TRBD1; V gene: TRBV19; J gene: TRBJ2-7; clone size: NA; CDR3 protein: CASSIDRQGKQYF; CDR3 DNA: TGTGCCAGTAGTATAGATAGACAGGGAAAGCAGTACTTC
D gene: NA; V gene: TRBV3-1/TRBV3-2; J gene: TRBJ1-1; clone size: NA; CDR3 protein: CASSLGDFEAFF; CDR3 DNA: TGTGCCAGCAGCCTAGGGGACTTTGAAGCTTTCTTT
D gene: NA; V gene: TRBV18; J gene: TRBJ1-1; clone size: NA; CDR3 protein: CASSLGKEGEAFF; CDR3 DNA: TGTGCCAGCTCACTTGGAAAGGAGGGGGAAGCTTTCTTT
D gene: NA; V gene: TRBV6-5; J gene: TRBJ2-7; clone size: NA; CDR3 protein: CASSTGYSYEQYF; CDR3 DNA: TGTGCCAGCAGTACAGGGTACTCCTACGAGCAGTACTTC
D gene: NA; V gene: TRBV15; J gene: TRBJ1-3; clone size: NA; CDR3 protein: CATSRGGQGPGSGNTIYF; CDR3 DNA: TGTGCCACCAGCAGAGGAGGGCAGGGGCCCGGCTCTGGAAACACCATATATTTT
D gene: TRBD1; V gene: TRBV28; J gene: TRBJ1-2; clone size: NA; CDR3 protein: CASSRRDRPTNYGYTF; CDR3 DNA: TGTGCCAGCAGTCGCCGGGACAGGCCGACTAACTATGGCTACACCTTC
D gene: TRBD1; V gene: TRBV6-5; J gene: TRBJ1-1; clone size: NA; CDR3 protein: CASSRQGWDTEAFF; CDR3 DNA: TGTGCCAGCAGTCGACAGGGTTGGGACACTGAAGCTTTCTTT
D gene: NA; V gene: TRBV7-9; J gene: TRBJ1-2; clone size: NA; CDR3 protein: CASSLDQGRDGYTF; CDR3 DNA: TGTGCCAGCAGCTTAGACCAGGGGAGGGATGGCTACACCTTC
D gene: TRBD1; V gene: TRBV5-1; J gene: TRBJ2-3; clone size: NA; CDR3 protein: CASSLTGARTDTQYF; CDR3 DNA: TGCGCCAGCAGCTTGACAGGGGCGCGGACAGATACGCAGTATTTT
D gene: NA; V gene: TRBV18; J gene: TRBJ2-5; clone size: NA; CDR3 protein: CASSLSVQETQYF; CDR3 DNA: TGTGCCAGCTCACTCAGTGTCCAAGAGACCCAGTACTTC
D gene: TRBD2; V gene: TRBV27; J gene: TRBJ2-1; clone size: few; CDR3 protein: CASSITSGRNGNEQFF; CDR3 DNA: TGTGCCAGCAGTATAACTAGCGGGAGAAATGGCAATGAGCAGTTCTTC
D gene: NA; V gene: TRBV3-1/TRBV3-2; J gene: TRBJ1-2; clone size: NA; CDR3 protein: CASSQEQSYGYTF; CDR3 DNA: TGTGCCAGCAGCCAAGAACAGAGCTATGGCTACACCTTC
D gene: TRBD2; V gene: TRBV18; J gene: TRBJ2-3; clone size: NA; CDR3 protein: CASSPKTLSGGGTDTQYF; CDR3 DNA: TGTGCCAGCTCACCAAAAACTCTGAGCGGGGGAGGCACAGATACGCAGTATTTT
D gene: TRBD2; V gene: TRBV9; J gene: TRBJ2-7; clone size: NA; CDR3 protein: CASSGGLAGGKSEQYF; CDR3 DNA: TGTGCCAGCAGCGGAGGACTAGCGGGGGGGAAGAGCGAGCAGTACTTC
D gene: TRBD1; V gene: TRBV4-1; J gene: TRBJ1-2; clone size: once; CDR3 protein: CASSPGTGPTNYGYTF; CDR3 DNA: TGCGCCAGCAGCCCAGGGACAGGGCCCACTAACTATGGCTACACCTTC
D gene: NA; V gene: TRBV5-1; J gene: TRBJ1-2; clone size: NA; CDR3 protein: CASSLAGDVGYGYTF; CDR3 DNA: TGCGCCAGCAGCCTTGCAGGGGATGTTGGCTATGGCTACACCTTC
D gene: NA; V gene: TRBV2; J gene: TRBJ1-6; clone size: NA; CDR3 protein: CASTREATYNSPLHF; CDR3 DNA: TGTGCCAGCACCCGGGAGGCTACCTATAATTCACCCCTCCACTTT
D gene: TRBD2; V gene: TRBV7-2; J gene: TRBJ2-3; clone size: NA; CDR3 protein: CASSFPGTSGRKQYF; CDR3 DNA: TGTGCCAGCAGCTTTCCCGGGACTAGCGGGAGGAAGCAGTATTTT
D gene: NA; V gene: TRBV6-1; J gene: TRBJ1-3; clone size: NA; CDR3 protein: CASSERLFSGNTIYF; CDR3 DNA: TGTGCCAGCAGTGAGCGGCTATTCTCTGGAAACACCATATATTTT
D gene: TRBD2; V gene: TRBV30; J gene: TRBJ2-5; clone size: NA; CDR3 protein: CAWSVMGLAETQYF; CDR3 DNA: TGTGCCTGGAGTGTAATGGGACTAGCGGAGACCCAGTACTTC
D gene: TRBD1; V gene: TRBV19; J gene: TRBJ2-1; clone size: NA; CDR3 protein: CASSIDGTGGYNEQFF; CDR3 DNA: TGTGCCAGTAGTATAGATGGGACAGGGGGCTACAATGAGCAGTTCTTC
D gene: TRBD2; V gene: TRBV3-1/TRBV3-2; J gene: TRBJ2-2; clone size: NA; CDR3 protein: CASSQSRTSGTGELFF; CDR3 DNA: TGTGCCAGCAGCCAATCTAGGACTAGCGGCACCGGGGAGCTGTTTTTT
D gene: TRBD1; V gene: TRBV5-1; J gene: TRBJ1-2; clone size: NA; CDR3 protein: CASSSEGAGYGYTF; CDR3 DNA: TGCGCCAGCAGCTCGGAGGGGGCCGGGTATGGCTACACCTTC
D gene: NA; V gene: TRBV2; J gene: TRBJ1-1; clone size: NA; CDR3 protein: CASTPIRASTEAFF; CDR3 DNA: TGTGCCAGCACCCCCATCAGGGCCAGCACTGAAGCTTTCTTT
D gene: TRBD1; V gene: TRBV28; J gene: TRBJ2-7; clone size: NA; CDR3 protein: CASSLPPLDRVWDEQYF; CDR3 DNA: TGTGCCAGCAGTTTACCGCCTCTTGACAGGGTATGGGACGAGCAGTACTTC
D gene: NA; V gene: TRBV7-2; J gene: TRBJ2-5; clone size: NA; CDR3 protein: CASSLYATDQETQYF; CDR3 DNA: TGTGCCAGCAGCTTATATGCAACTGACCAAGAGACCCAGTACTTC
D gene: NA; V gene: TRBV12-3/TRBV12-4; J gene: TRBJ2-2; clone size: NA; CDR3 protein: CASSPRDTGELFF; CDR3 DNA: TGTGCCAGCAGTCCCCGTGACACCGGGGAGCTGTTTTTT
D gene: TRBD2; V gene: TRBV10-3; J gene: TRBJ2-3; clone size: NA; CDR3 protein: CAIRAIAGSDTQYF; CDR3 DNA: TGTGCCATCAGGGCTATAGCGGGGTCAGATACGCAGTATTTT
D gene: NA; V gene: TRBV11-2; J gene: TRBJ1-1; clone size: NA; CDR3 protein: CASSLGLASTEAFF; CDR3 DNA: TGTGCCAGCAGCTTAGGGCTCGCTAGTACTGAAGCTTTCTTT
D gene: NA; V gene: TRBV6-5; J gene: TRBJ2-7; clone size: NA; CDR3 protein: CASLRPNPYEQYF; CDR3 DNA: TGTGCCAGCCTCCGCCCTAACCCCTACGAGCAGTACTTC
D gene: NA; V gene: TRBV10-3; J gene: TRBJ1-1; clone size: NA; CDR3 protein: CAISHGSDTEAFF; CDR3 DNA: TGTGCCATCAGTCACGGGTCGGACACTGAAGCTTTCTTT
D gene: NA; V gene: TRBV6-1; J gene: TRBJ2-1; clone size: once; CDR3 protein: CASSEVLSAAYNEQFF; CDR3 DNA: TGTGCCAGCAGTGAAGTTCTTAGCGCAGCCTACAATGAGCAGTTCTTC
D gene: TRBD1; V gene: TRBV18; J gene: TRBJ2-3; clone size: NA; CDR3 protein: CASSPSGQGSDTQYF; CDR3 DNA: TGTGCCAGCTCACCCTCGGGACAGGGGTCAGATACGCAGTATTTT
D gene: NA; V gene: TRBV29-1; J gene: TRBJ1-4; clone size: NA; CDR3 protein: CSVAGATNEKLFF; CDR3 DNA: TGCAGCGTTGCAGGGGCAACTAATGAAAAACTGTTTTTT
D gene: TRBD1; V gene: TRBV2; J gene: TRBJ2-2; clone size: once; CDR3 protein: CASRGTGPGELFF; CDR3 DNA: TGTGCCAGCAGGGGGACAGGGCCCGGGGAGCTGTTTTTT
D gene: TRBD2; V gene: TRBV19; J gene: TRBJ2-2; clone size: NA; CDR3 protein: CASSIGSGMYGELFF; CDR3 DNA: TGTGCCAGTAGTATAGGCAGCGGGATGTACGGGGAGCTGTTTTTT